The text below deals with one T cell receptor beta chain. Antigen specificity is unknown. Sequenced by immunoSEQ multiplex PCR; TCRdb stores in-frame clones only, minus some. This table has 89,000 or so clones, roughly 92% appearing once. The record originates from a study of cytomegalovirus exposure and HLA in healthy donors. The CDR3 runs to 14 residues. Deletions cut 4 bases from V and 0 bases from J, with 9 bases between. Study-level points and caveats: In vitro work confirmed that a few CMV-associated chains recognize CMV antigens.

The clonotype was recovered from a woman aged 25 to 39 in good health and CMV-seropositive. The sample was PBMCs. The chain has TRBV23-1 and TRBJ1-2; D is uncertain. TRBV23-1 is reported as an ORF; its role is uncertain. CDR3 loop: CASSLGGTNYGYTF. CDR3 bases: TGCGCCAGCAGTCTTGGCGGGACTAACTATGGCTACACCTTC.